Sequencing of this T cell receptor beta chain was carried out in a study of T cell responses to AZD1222 COVID-19 vaccine. Regarding the study as a whole: Donors were largely white British and mainly female; clonal diversity was possibly underestimated. Only a handful of AZD1222 recipients, roughly 6 in all, had baseline seropositivity. Scientists sampled the repertoires only once the peak T cell response had passed.

A note on this clone: Its antigen is as yet unknown.

The trim removed 7 bases at V and 1 base at J, leaving 4 bases unmatched. Germline values: CDR1 MDHEN, CDR2 SYDVKM. The CDR3 runs 15 residues. Clones were read by immunoSEQ multiplex PCR, and TCRdb kept only the in-frame ones, dropping some. The sample shows under 200,000 clones, over 85% of them seen only once. The specimen was peripheral blood, collected 28 days after the second dose of the MenACWY control vaccine. This receptor was taken from an adult who received the MenACWY meningococcal vaccine as a control. This chain joins TRBV28 and TRBJ2-1; 10 nucleotides match TRBD1. The CDR3 loop is CASTWTGGSYNEQFF. CDR3 coding DNA: TGTGCCAGCACCTGGACAGGGGGATCCTACAATGAGCAGTTCTTC.